The 20 T cell receptor beta chains below were found in one sample sequenced in a study of T cell clones after liver transplantation. The assay was immunoSEQ multiplex PCR, and TCRdb's table has in-frame clones only and misses some. Of nearly 15,000 clones in the sample, approximately 82% were seen once. This material consisted of CD8+ T cells from blood, taken approximately 4 years after liver transplant. These TCRs come from a human patient who received a liver transplant. Part of the T cell pool may stem from the graft donor.

The chain combines TRBV4-1 with TRBJ2-7, with 8 bases identical to TRBD1. The germline V gene has CDR1 MGHRA and CDR2 YSYEKL. The CDR3 is made up of 16 amino acids. V was clipped by 3 bases and J by 0 bases; unmatched bases: 7. The CDR3 nucleotides are TGCGCCAGCAGCCAGGGGCCGGACAGGGTCTCCTACGAGCAGTACTTC. Translation: CASSQGPDRVSYEQYF.

The rearrangement joins TRBV27 to TRBJ1-5; unclear D gene. The V end was cut by 5 bases, the J end by 0 bases, with 5 bases between. CDR3 length: 13 residues. Germline CDR1 and CDR2: MNHEY and SMNVEV (reference sequence). This CDR3 reads CASSTYSNQPQHF. The CDR3 region has the DNA TGTGCCAGCAGTACCTATAGCAATCAGCCCCAGCATTTT.

The chain has TRBV27 and TRBJ2-1; TRBD2 agrees at 7 bases. The CDR3 contains 15 residues. Germline CDR1 MNHEY, CDR2 SMNVEV (reference sequence). V gave up 2 bases and J gave up 8 bases; unmatched junction bases: 9. Here the CDR3 reads CASSLGRESLDEQFF. DNA of the CDR3: TGTGCCAGCAGTTTAGGGCGGGAGAGCCTAGATGAGCAGTTCTTC.

This chain links TRBV27 with TRBJ2-7, with a tentative D call TRBD1 (6 bases). V was cut by 6 bases and J by 5 bases, with 17 bases left in between. This CDR3 is 14 amino acids long. In germline, CDR1 is MNHEY, CDR2 SMNVEV (reference sequence). The CDR3 sequence is CASSLTGLPHEQYF. CDR3 DNA: TGTGCCAGCAGCCTAACAGGGTTGCCCCACGAGCAGTACTTC.

The gene calls are TRBV28 and TRBJ1-1; tentatively, D is TRBD1 (6 bases). The germline V gene has CDR1 MDHEN and CDR2 SYDVKM. V was cut by 7 bases and J by 8 bases, with 14 bases left in between. This CDR3 contains 12 residues. CDR3 loop: CASTHQQGEAFF. DNA for the CDR3: TGTGCCAGCACCCACCAACAGGGAGAAGCTTTCTTT. The full variable domain, in which reference TRBV28 and TRBJ1-1 provide the parts outside the CDR3, is DVKVTQSSRYLVKRTGEKVFLECVQDMDHENMFWYRQDPGLGLRLIYFSYDVKMKEKGDIPEGYSVSREKKERFSLILESASTNQTSMYLCASTHQQGEAFFGQGTRLTVV.

The V and J genes are TRBV4-1 and TRBJ1-4; D possibly corresponds to TRBD1 (6 bases). Germline V gene sequence: CDR1 MGHRA, CDR2 YSYEKL. V lost 1 base and J 5 bases, leaving 8 bases between the germline ends. The CDR3 is made up of 14 amino acids. The CDR3: CASSQGGANEKLFF. In nucleotides, the CDR3 is TGCGCCAGCAGCCAAGGGGGGGCAAATGAAAAACTGTTTTTT.

The gene calls are TRBV5-4 and TRBJ1-1, with D possibly matching TRBD1 (6 bases). V was cut by 0 bases and J by 11 bases, with 11 bases left in between. The CDR3 is 12 residues long. From germline, CDR1 is SGHNT and CDR2 YYREEE (reference sequence). The CDR3 spells CASSLAGATAFF. The CDR3, as DNA: TGTGCCAGCAGCTTGGCGGGGGCTACGGCTTTCTTT.

The V gene is TRBV15, the J gene TRBJ2-3; 9 positions agree with TRBD2. From germline, CDR1 is LNHNV and CDR2 YYDKDF (reference sequence). With V trimmed by 0 bases and J by 9 bases, 13 bases remained unmatched. This CDR3 contains 17 residues. CDR3 amino acids: CATSRDNLAGTGGTQYF. The DNA for the CDR3 is TGTGCCACCAGCAGAGATAATCTAGCGGGAACTGGGGGGACGCAGTATTTT.

V gene TRBV9 combines with J gene TRBJ2-5, with D possibly being TRBD1 or TRBD2 (5 bases each). This CDR3 comprises 16 residues. The germline V and J ends were trimmed by 4 bases and 4 bases, with 20 bases remaining between them. Germline loops: CDR1 SGDLS, CDR2 YYNGEE. Here the CDR3 reads CASSPVLGVPGETQYF. CDR3 coding DNA: TGTGCCAGCAGCCCCGTCTTGGGGGTACCCGGAGAGACCCAGTACTTC.

This clone was seen a few times. The V gene is TRBV19, the J gene TRBJ2-6; D is uncertain. This CDR3 contains 14 residues. V gave up 2 bases and J gave up 4 bases, with 6 bases separating them. Germline lookup yields CDR1 LNHDA and CDR2 SQIVND (reference sequence). This CDR3 reads CASSIPGGANVLTF. CDR3 sequence (DNA): TGTGCCAGTAGTATACCGGGCGGGGCCAACGTCCTGACTTTC.

The chain employs TRBV27 and TRBJ2-7, with 10 bases identical to TRBD2. There are 14 residues in the CDR3. The V gene's germline CDR1 is MNHEY and CDR2 SMNVEV (reference sequence). Trimming took 4 bases from V and 5 from J; bases not matched to a gene: 5. The DNA for the CDR3 is TGTGCCAGCAGTTCTAGCGGGAGACAACACGAGCAGTACTTC. This gives the protein CASSSSGRQHEQYF.

This chain's CDR3 is CATESLAEYSYEQYF. The CDR3 bases are TGCGCCACCGAATCTTTAGCGGAATACTCCTACGAGCAGTACTTC. This chain uses TRBV10-2 with TRBJ2-7; possible D gene TRBD2, 6 bases. Looked up from germline, CDR1 is WSHSY and CDR2 is SAAADI. The CDR3 sequence is 15 residues long. V was cut by 10 bases and J by 0 bases, with 19 bases left in between.

V gene TRBV29-1 combines with J gene TRBJ2-2; a possible D gene is TRBD2 (6 bases). The CDR3 sequence is 15 residues long. In germline, CDR1 is SQVTM, CDR2 ANQGSEA. V was shortened by 3 bases and J by 4 bases, with 15 bases between the two germline ends. The CDR3 spells CSVDKEGWGTGELFF. In nucleotides, the CDR3 is TGCAGCGTTGACAAGGAGGGTTGGGGCACCGGGGAGCTGTTTTTT.

The CDR3 nucleotides are TGTGCCAGCAGCTTCGGACTAGCGCCCTCCCCTTACAATGAGCAGTTCTTC. It is translated as CASSFGLAPSPYNEQFF. The gene calls are TRBV7-2 and TRBJ2-1; 9 bases align to TRBD2. The CDR3 consists of 17 residues. The germline gives CDR1 SGHTA, CDR2 FQGNSA. Germline trimming cut 3 bases from V and 4 bases from J; bases unmatched to any gene: 10.

The CDR3 protein is CASSYRQGAGNTIYF. CDR3 DNA: TGTGCCAGCAGCTACAGACAGGGGGCTGGAAACACCATATATTTT. The chain carries TRBV11-2 and TRBJ1-3; 9 nucleotides match TRBD1. After removal of 4 bases from V and 2 bases from J, the junction contained 3 bases not matched to a gene. This CDR3 comprises 15 residues. Germline-derived CDR1 and CDR2 are SGHAT and FQNNGV.

The CDR3 protein is CASSPTSGNTDTQYF. CDR3 nucleotides: TGTGCCAGCAGCCCTACTAGCGGGAACACAGATACGCAGTATTTT. This sequence joins TRBV7-6 and TRBJ2-3, with 10 positions matching TRBD2. V lost 5 bases, J lost 2 bases, and 4 bases stayed unmatched. The CDR3 consists of 15 residues. Looked up from germline, CDR1 is SGHVS and CDR2 is FNYEAQ.

This sequence joins TRBV10-3 and TRBJ1-1; no clear D. Germline CDR1 and CDR2: ENHRY and SYGVKD. The CDR3 contains 12 residues. The V end was cut by 3 bases, the J end by 6 bases, with 8 bases between. CDR3 in DNA: TGTGCCATCAGTGAAGGTGGACCTGAAGCTTTCTTT. Translation: CAISEGGPEAFF.

The chain links TRBV5-1 to TRBJ2-1; 11 bases are shared with TRBD2. The CDR3 sequence is 16 residues long. The trim removed 4 bases at V and 0 bases at J, leaving 3 bases unmatched. Germline CDR1 and CDR2: SGHRS and YFSETQ. The CDR3 here is CASSLGLAASYNEQFF. CDR3 DNA sequence: TGCGCCAGCAGCCTGGGACTAGCGGCCTCCTACAATGAGCAGTTCTTC.

This rearrangement joins TRBV6-5 to TRBJ2-7, with 10 bases matching TRBD1. The length of the CDR3 is 13 residues. Germline CDR1 reads MNHEY; CDR2 reads SVGAGI. V was clipped by 6 bases and J by 5 bases; unmatched bases: 4. CDR3 amino acids: CASRGTGVDEQYF. In DNA, the CDR3 is TGTGCCAGCAGGGGGACAGGGGTCGACGAGCAGTACTTC.

The V gene is TRBV5-6, the J gene TRBJ1-5; tentative D call: TRBD1 (5 bases). The CDR3 consists of 12 residues. With 3 bases removed from V and 5 bases from J, the gap between germline ends came to 6 bases. CDR1 is SGHDT, CDR2 YYEEEE, per germline. DNA for the CDR3: TGTGCCAGCAGCTCACAGGATCAGCCCCAGCATTTT. This sequence encodes CASSSQDQPQHF.